Sequencing of this T cell receptor beta chain was carried out in a study of Tregs in tolerant kidney transplant recipients. Study-level background: Mixed chimerism was transient after nonmyeloablative marrow transplants from related graft donors. Study findings and constraints: Tolerant patients' donor-specific Tregs expanded beyond overall Tregs, suggesting antigen-driven growth. For some patients, primers changed over time, blocking nucleotide-level comparison.

TCRdb's copy holds only in-frame clones and misses some; the assay was immunoSEQ multiplex PCR. The sample includes about 30,000 clones. Note on this clone: The antigen is undetermined. The read falls 3 residues short of the CDR3 end, and the missing part is taken from the germline J gene.

Unstimulated regulatory T cells (CD4+CD25+CD127-), CD4+CD25- non-regulatory cells, CD4 and CD8 cells were FACS-sorted from thawed PBMCs. V shed 4 bases and J shed 1 base, with 11 bases lying between them. In germline, CDR1 is SQVTM, CDR2 ANQGSEA. There are 13 residues in the CDR3. This TCR derives from a human donor who received a combined kidney and bone marrow transplant. The chain uses TRBV29-1 and TRBJ2-7; the D gene is possibly TRBD2 (7 bases). The input for sequencing was CD8+ T cells from blood, taken before the transplant. CDR3 DNA, as far as it was read: TGCAGCGTTGGGGGGGGCTTATCCTACGAG. Translating it yields CSVGGGLSYE. The entire CDR3 protein is CSVGGGLSYEQYF.